This TCR beta chain was sequenced for a study of metastatic and nonmetastatic thyroid tumors. Study information: From malignant and benign thyroid patients, repertoires in blood and in tumor or nodule tissue were compared. Overall study findings and caveats: It was reported that TCR beta diversity was significantly higher in malignant thyroid tumors than benign nodules, in blood and tumor.

Germline CDR1 MNHNS, CDR2 SASEGT. There are 15 residues in the CDR3. J lost 3 bases, V lost 6 bases, and 10 bases had no gene match. Not a single patient had been given any form of treatment at any point before undergoing thyroid surgery. TCRdb used MiXCR to call clones anew from the PCR reads. The repertoire consists of about 21,000 clones, with approximately 16% occurring once and the leading ten covering around 21%. Within the sample, this clone is medium-sized. The target antigen is unknown. The sequence was obtained from a male donor with papillary thyroid cancer or a benign thyroid nodule (not recorded which). Some clones in this sample may be carry-over from other donors' samples. The sample taken for sequencing was blood. This sequence joins TRBV6-1 and TRBJ2-7; 8 nucleotides line up with TRBD1. As DNA, the CDR3 is TGTGCCAGCAGCGAGACAGGGGCGCGCTACTACGAGCAGTACTTC. It translates to CASSETGARYYEQYF.